This TCR beta chain emerged from a study of regulatory T cells in long-lasting Graves disease. Study-level findings and limits: Compared with new cases, persistent Graves' patients showed reduced TCR diversity. The study found persistent patients shared more public clonotypes (roughly 3,000) than new patients (around 870).

V lost 5 bases, J lost 0 bases, and 8 bases lay in between. The CDR3 runs 14 residues. Germline V CDR1 and CDR2: WSHSY, SAAADI. The time point denotes: persistent/refractory GD, antithyroid drugs over 5 years with positive TRAb. From RNA extracted from PBMCs, the TCR library was made. Arm-PCR of CDR3 regions and iRepertoire HTBI primers were the basis on which TCR beta libraries were built. TCRdb analysed the multiplex PCR reads with MiXCR anew, one entry per CDR3 protein. The repertoire consists of some 370,000 distinct CDR3 sequences, with more than 20% occurring once and the leading ten covering roughly a quarter. Regarding this clonotype: The antigen is undetermined.

The sequencing here drew on peripheral blood mononuclear cells (PBMCs), taken when the disease was refractory, from a patient treated with antithyroid drugs. The sequence was obtained from a woman in her 40s with Graves disease. The V gene is TRBV10-2, the J gene TRBJ2-1; TRBD2 might be the D (6 bases). In DNA form, the CDR3 reads TGCGCCAGCAGTCAGACTAGCTCCTACAATGAGCAGTTCTTC. Encoded protein: CASSQTSSYNEQFF.